This T cell receptor beta chain was retrieved from a study of blood T cell repertoires in COVID-19. About the research overall: Collection of acute and convalescent COVID-19 samples took place in the United States, Italy and Spain.

TCRdb's copy holds only in-frame clones and misses some; the assay was immunoSEQ multiplex PCR. In the table there are about 35,000 clones, more than 75% of which are singletons. V lost 4 bases, J lost 3 bases, and 4 bases stayed unmatched. The CDR3 sequence is 14 residues long. The V gene's germline CDR1 is SGHDN and CDR2 FVKESK. This chain joins TRBV14 and TRBJ2-5, with TRBD2 identical over 8 bases. Input material: peripheral blood. The receptor was derived from a man older than 75 with active COVID-19. The CDR3 sequence: CASSPLAEEETQYF. The DNA for the CDR3 is TGTGCCAGCAGCCCACTAGCGGAGGAAGAGACCCAGTACTTC.